This T cell receptor (beta chain) stems from a study of T cell repertoires in cytomegalovirus infection. Study in general: Based on public TCR beta signatures, there were indications of CMV infection and of a matching HLA type. Whole-study results and caveats: Cumulative frequency of public TCR beta families picked out carriers of CMV plus the relevant HLA. The study found HLA-C-restricted CMV-specific TCR beta clonotypes dominating the ex vivo response.

J gave up 1 base and V 0 bases, and 0 bases lay outside the gene matches. CDR3 length: 15 residues. Germline V gene data show CDR1 as MNHNY and CDR2 as SVGAGI (reference sequence). At least ten counts were recorded for this clonotype. Its antigen is not known. TCRdb fed the reads into MiXCR, producing one record per CDR3 protein. The sample includes roughly 230,000 distinct CDR3 sequences, approximately 6.7% seen only once; the top ten take under 7%. Input material: PBMCs. The chain recombines TRBV6-6 with TRBJ1-5, with 7 bases identical to TRBD1. This TCR was recovered from a human donor in good health (CMV status not recorded). Some clones in this sample may be carry-over from other donors' samples. CDR3 bases: TGTGCCAGCAGTTACTCGGGACAGAGCAATCAGCCCCAGCATTTT. This translates into CASSYSGQSNQPQHF.